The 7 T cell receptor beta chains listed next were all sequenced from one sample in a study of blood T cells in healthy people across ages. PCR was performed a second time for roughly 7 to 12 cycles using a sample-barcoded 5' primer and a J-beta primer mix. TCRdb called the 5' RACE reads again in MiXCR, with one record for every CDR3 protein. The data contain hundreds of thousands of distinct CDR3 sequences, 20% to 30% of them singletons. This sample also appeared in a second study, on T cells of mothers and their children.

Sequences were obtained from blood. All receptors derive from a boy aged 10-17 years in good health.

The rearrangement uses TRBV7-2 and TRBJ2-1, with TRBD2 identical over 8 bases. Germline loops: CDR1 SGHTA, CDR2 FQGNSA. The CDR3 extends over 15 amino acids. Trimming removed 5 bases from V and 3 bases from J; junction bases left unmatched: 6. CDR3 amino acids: CASSPRAGDYNEQFF. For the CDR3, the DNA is TGTGCCAGCAGCCCGAGAGCGGGAGACTACAATGAGCAGTTCTTC.

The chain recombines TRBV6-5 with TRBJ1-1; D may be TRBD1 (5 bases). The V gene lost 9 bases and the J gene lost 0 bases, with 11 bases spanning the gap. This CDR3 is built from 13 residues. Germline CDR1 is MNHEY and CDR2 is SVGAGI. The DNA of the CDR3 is TGTGCCAGTACTAGGGGTGTGAACACTGAAGCTTTCTTT. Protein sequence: CASTRGVNTEAFF.

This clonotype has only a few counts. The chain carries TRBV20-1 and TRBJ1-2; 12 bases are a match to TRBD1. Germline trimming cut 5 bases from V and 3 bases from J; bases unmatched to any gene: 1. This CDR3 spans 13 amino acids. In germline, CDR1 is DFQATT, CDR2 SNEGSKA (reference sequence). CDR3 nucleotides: TGCAGTGCTGGGACAGGGGGCGACTATGGCTACACCTTC. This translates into CSAGTGGDYGYTF.

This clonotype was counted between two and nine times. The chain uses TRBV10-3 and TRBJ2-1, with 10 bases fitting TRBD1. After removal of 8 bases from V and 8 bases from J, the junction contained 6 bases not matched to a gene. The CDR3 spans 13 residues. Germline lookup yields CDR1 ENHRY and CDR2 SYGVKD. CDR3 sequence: CAIGQGGLYEQFF. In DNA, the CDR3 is TGTGCCATCGGACAGGGGGGTCTCTATGAGCAGTTCTTC.

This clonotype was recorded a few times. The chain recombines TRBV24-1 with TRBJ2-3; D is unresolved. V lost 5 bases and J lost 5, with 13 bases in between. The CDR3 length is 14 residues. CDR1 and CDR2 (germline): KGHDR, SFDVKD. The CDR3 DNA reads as TGTGCCACCAGTGGGACGTTTAGGAGAGATACGCAGTATTTT. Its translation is CATSGTFRRDTQYF.

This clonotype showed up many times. Here the CDR3 reads CASSPGGTGELFF. DNA of the CDR3: TGTGCCAGCAGTCCGGGCGGTACGGGGGAGCTGTTTTTT. The V call is TRBV2, the J call TRBJ2-2; no definite D call. Deletions cut 5 bases from V and 8 bases from J, with 12 bases between. CDR1 is SNHLY, CDR2 FYNNEI, per germline. This CDR3 is 13 amino acids long.

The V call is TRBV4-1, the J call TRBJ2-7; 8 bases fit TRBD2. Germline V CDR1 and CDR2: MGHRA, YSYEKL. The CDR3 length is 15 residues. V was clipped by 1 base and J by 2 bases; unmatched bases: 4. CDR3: CASSQADSGAYEQYF. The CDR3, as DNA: TGCGCCAGCAGCCAAGCGGATAGCGGGGCCTACGAGCAGTACTTC.